One and the same sample provided the 10 T cell receptor beta chains below, sequenced in a study of T cell repertoires in urothelial bladder cancer. TCRdb keeps only in-frame clones here, not all; method: immunoSEQ multiplex PCR. This table has hundreds of clones, 55% to 80% appearing once. Sample: tumor-infiltrating cells from bladder cancer. All receptors come from a human donor with urothelial carcinoma.

By sample fraction, this clone is hyperexpanded. This chain joins TRBV6-6 and TRBJ2-2; 8 nucleotides agree with TRBD1. Unmatched junction bases numbered 4, after V lost 4 bases and J lost 3 bases. The CDR3 loop spans 15 amino acids. Germline V CDR1 and CDR2: MNHNY, SVGAGI (reference sequence). Here the CDR3 DNA reads TGTGCCAGCAGTTCAGGGGGCGGTGACACCGGGGAGCTGTTTTTT. Amino acid sequence: CASSSGGGDTGELFF.

The J gene is TRBJ1-2, the V gene TRBV5-4; tentative D call: TRBD1 (6 bases). CDR3 length: 18 amino acids. V lost 0 bases to trimming and J lost 4 bases, with 22 bases between them. Germline V gene sequence: CDR1 SGHNT, CDR2 YYREEE (reference sequence). CDR3 loop: CASSLASTGAGTTYGYTF. In nucleotides, the CDR3 is TGTGCCAGCAGCTTGGCGAGTACGGGGGCAGGTACTACCTATGGCTACACCTTC.

This chain uses TRBV12-5 with TRBJ1-2; D is possibly TRBD1 (5 bases). CDR3 length: 15 amino acids. Germline lookup yields CDR1 LGHNT and CDR2 FRNRAP. Trimming took off 1 base at V and 8 bases at J, with 17 bases between the two ends. As DNA, the CDR3 is TGTGCTAGTGGTTTGGACGAGGGGAGGCTGAGCGGCTACACCTTC. Residues: CASGLDEGRLSGYTF.

The V call is TRBV7-3, the J call TRBJ2-1; D is perhaps TRBD2 (5 bases). V dropped 3 bases and J dropped 8 bases, with 17 bases sitting between them. The CDR3 loop spans 15 amino acids. Germline values: CDR1 SGHTA, CDR2 FQGTGA. Written as DNA, the CDR3 is TGTGCCAGCAGCTTTGGGCCGGGAAGTTTGGATGAGCAGTTCTTC. It translates to CASSFGPGSLDEQFF. The full variable domain, rest sourced from reference TRBV7-3 and TRBJ2-1, is GAGVSQTPSNKVTEKGKYVELRCDPISGHTALYWYRQSLGQGPEFLIYFQGTGAADDSGLPNDRFFAVRPEGSVSTLKIQRTERGDSAVYLCASSFGPGSLDEQFFGPGTRLTVL.

This chain connects TRBV4-3 to TRBJ1-4, with TRBD1 identical over 9 bases. CDR1 and CDR2 (germline): LGHNA, YSLEER. The CDR3 runs to 16 residues. The trim removed 3 bases at V and 8 bases at J, leaving 10 bases unmatched. CDR3 residues: CASSQGQGAKGEKLFF. CDR3 nucleotide sequence: TGCGCCAGCAGCCAGGGACAGGGAGCAAAGGGGGAAAAACTGTTTTTT.

Here the CDR3 DNA reads TGTGCCAGCAGCTTACGACGACTAGCGGGAGAGCAGTACTTC. Its translation is CASSLRRLAGEQYF. The chain joins TRBV7-2 to TRBJ2-7; 11 bases map to TRBD2. Germline loops: CDR1 SGHTA, CDR2 FQGNSA. The CDR3 totals 14 residues. After removal of 2 bases from V and 7 bases from J, the junction contained 4 bases not matched to a gene.

This clone has only a few counts. The chain carries TRBV15 and TRBJ2-2, with D uncertain. The CDR3 runs 18 residues. Trimming pared 1 base from V and 0 bases from J, leaving 15 bases between. CDR1 is LNHNV, CDR2 YYDKDF, per germline (reference sequence). The CDR3 DNA sequence: TGTGCCACCAGCAGAGTCCCCCCAAGGGCCCCGAACACCGGGGAGCTGTTTTTT. It specifies CATSRVPPRAPNTGELFF.

This rearrangement joins TRBV5-6 to TRBJ1-1; 7 nucleotides agree with TRBD1. J gave up 1 base and V 4 bases, and 4 bases lay outside the gene matches. CDR1 and CDR2 from the germline V gene are SGHDT and YYEEEE. This CDR3 spans 14 amino acids. CDR3 sequence: CASSLRQGNTEAFF. CDR3 DNA sequence: TGTGCCAGCAGCCTGCGACAGGGGAACACTGAAGCTTTCTTT.

The chain joins TRBV28 to TRBJ2-7; the D is unclear. The V end was cut by 7 bases, the J end by 2 bases, with 21 bases between. Germline V lookup: CDR1 MDHEN, CDR2 SYDVKM. The length of the CDR3 is 16 residues. For the CDR3, the DNA is TGTGCCAGCATCCCCTCGGGTGCTTTGTCACCCTACGAGCAGTACGTC. Translated, it gives CASIPSGALSPYEQYV.

The genes are TRBV30 and TRBJ2-3; 8 positions match TRBD1. Germline CDR1 GTSNPN, CDR2 SVGIG (reference sequence). The J segment lost 0 bases and the V segment lost 1 base, leaving 12 bases of the junction unmatched. This CDR3 has 18 residues. The DNA for the CDR3 is TGTGCCTGGAGTGGACGACTTCCGACAGGGGTGAGCACAGATACGCAGTATTTT. Translating gives CAWSGRLPTGVSTDTQYF. The complete variable domain, with remaining parts taken from reference TRBV30 and TRBJ2-3, reads SQTIHQWPATLVQPVGSPLSLECTVEGTSNPNLYWYRQAAGRGLQLLFYSVGIGQISSEVPQNLSASRPQDRQFILSSKKLLLSDSGFYLCAWSGRLPTGVSTDTQYFGPGTRLTVL.